Each of the 9 T cell receptor beta chains below was sequenced from the same sample in a study of blood T cells in healthy people across ages. PCR was performed a second time for roughly 7 to 12 cycles using a sample-barcoded 5' primer and a J-beta primer mix. TCRdb analysed the 5' RACE reads with MiXCR anew, one entry per CDR3 protein. The table shows about 780,000 distinct CDR3 sequences, with about 47% occurring only once. The sample was blood. Receptors originate from a man older than 75 in good health.

The genes are TRBV12-3 or TRBV12-4 and TRBJ2-1; D gene unclear. The CDR3 consists of 12 residues. V lost 2 bases, J lost 10 bases, and 9 bases lay in between. The DNA of the CDR3 is TGTGCCAGCAGTTTACAGAGGCGGGAGCAGTTCTTC. Amino acid sequence: CASSLQRREQFF.

The chain employs TRBV5-1 and TRBJ1-1; no definite D call. Germline V gene data show CDR1 as SGHRS and CDR2 as YFSETQ. The V end lost 3 bases, the J end lost 4 bases, and 16 bases lay between the germline ends. The CDR3 sequence is 15 residues long. CDR3: CASSSNSGMATEAFF. CDR3 nucleotide sequence: TGCGCCAGCAGCTCGAACTCAGGTATGGCCACTGAAGCTTTCTTT.

The V gene is TRBV2, the J gene TRBJ2-1; TRBD2 might be the D (7 bases). In germline, CDR1 is SNHLY, CDR2 FYNNEI. The germline V and J ends were trimmed by 8 bases and 5 bases, with 13 bases remaining between them. The CDR3 spans 13 residues. The CDR3 sequence: CASGTGRDNEQFF. CDR3 nucleotide sequence: TGTGCCAGCGGTACAGGGAGGGACAATGAGCAGTTCTTC. The full variable domain, its missing parts supplied by reference TRBV2 and TRBJ2-1, is EPEVTQTPSHQVTQMGQEVILRCVPISNHLYFYWYRQILGQKVEFLVSFYNNEISEKSEIFDDQFSVERPDGSNFTLKIRSTKLEDSAMYFCASGTGRDNEQFFGPGTRLTVL.

This clonotype is a singleton in its sample. This chain joins TRBV5-5 and TRBJ2-2; a weak D match, TRBD1 (6 bases). CDR1 SGHKS and CDR2 YYEKEE come from the germline V gene (reference sequence). This CDR3 spans 15 amino acids. Trimming cost V 4 bases and J 1 base, with 11 bases left between them. The CDR3, as DNA: TGTGCCAGCAGCCCACGGACAGAGAACACCGGGGAGCTGTTTTTT. It codes for CASSPRTENTGELFF. Drawing the rest from reference TRBV5-5 and TRBJ2-2, the complete variable domain is DAGVTQSPTHLIKTRGQQVTLRCSPISGHKSVSWYQQVLGQGPQFIFQYYEKEERGRGNFPDRFSARQFPNYSSELNVNALLLGDSALYLCASSPRTENTGELFFGEGSRLTVL.

This clonotype has just a few counts. The V call is TRBV5-1, the J call TRBJ2-3; perhaps TRBD1 as D (6 bases). The CDR3 spans 14 residues. V gave up 6 bases and J gave up 6 bases, with 17 bases separating them. Germline V lookup: CDR1 SGHRS, CDR2 YFSETQ. The CDR3 DNA reads as TGCGCCAGCACGAGCGGACAGCCCCCGGATACGCAGTATTTT. It is translated as CASTSGQPPDTQYF. Full variable domain (missing parts from reference TRBV5-1 and TRBJ2-3): KAGVTQTPRYLIKTRGQQVTLSCSPISGHRSVSWYQQTPGQGLQFLFEYFSETQRNKGNFPGRFSGRQFSNSRSEMNVSTLELGDSALYLCASTSGQPPDTQYFGPGTRLTVL.

With respect to this clonotype: A read error may account for a junction end that differs from germline. V and J are TRBV7-2 and TRBJ2-1; the match to TRBD2 covers 14 bases. Germline CDR1 and CDR2: SGHTA and FQGNSA. This CDR3 is built from 15 residues. The CDR3 sequence is CAGSRLAGGYNEQFF. For the CDR3, the DNA is TGTGCCGGCAGTCGACTAGCGGGAGGGTACAATGAGCAGTTCTTC.

V and J are TRBV4-1 and TRBJ1-2; 8 nucleotides align to TRBD1. Germline loops: CDR1 MGHRA, CDR2 YSYEKL. The CDR3 totals 14 residues. The V and J ends lost 2 bases and 6 bases, in that order; junction bases with no gene match: 5. The CDR3 loop reads CASSQSAGGDGYTF. The CDR3 nucleotides read TGCGCCAGCAGCCAATCCGCAGGGGGCGATGGCTACACCTTC.

This clonotype was picked up one time. The junction does not match germline at one end; this may be a read error. The chain joins TRBV27 to TRBJ2-5, with D unclear. CDR1 and CDR2 from the germline V gene are MNHEY and SMNVEV (reference sequence). The CDR3 is 15 residues long. The CDR3 DNA reads TGTGCCCGCAGTTTAAGGTCTCTGGCCCAAGAGACCCAGTACTTC. It is translated as CARSLRSLAQETQYF.

The table lists this clonotype with a few counts. V usage is TRBV14 and J usage is TRBJ2-1; 7 bases are a match to TRBD2. The junction had 6 bases not matched to a gene; V was cut back by 7 bases and J by 6 bases. This CDR3 is built from 13 residues. Germline-derived CDR1 and CDR2 are SGHDN and FVKESK. CDR3 sequence: CASMRGTTNEQFF. The CDR3 DNA reads as TGTGCCAGCATGCGCGGGACTACCAATGAGCAGTTCTTC.